This T cell receptor (beta chain) was sequenced in a study of control samples from healthy donors and cancer patients. Measured with immunoSEQ multiplex PCR; TCRdb has only the in-frame clones, and not every one. This table holds about 78,000 clones, roughly 91% found once. The CDR3 is made up of 13 amino acids. V gave up 6 bases and J gave up 6 bases; unmatched junction bases: 4. Germline CDR1 ENHRY, CDR2 SYGVKD. This TCR came from a woman aged 60-75 years in good health. The chain recombines TRBV10-3 with TRBJ1-5, with 8 bases lining up with TRBD1. The specimen sequenced was blood. Here the CDR3 DNA reads TGTGCCATCAGGGACAGGGAGGGTCAGCCCCAGCATTTT. Translating gives CAIRDREGQPQHF.